The TCR beta chain under discussion was sequenced for a study of blood T cells in healthy people across ages. Caucasian individuals from Russia who were healthy and aged about 6 to 95 acted as donors. Next came a second PCR, run for about 6 to 12 cycles, which used a sample-barcoded 5' primer along with a J-beta primer mix. There were at least 2.5 million CDR3-containing paired-end reads obtained from each sample. TCRdb redid the calling of the 5' RACE reads with MiXCR, one entry per CDR3 protein. The sample has over 1,500,000 distinct CDR3 sequences, 30% to 40% seen once; the top ten hold 20% to 25%. Study-wide points: Both naive CD4+ cell counts and diversity were greater in long-lived donors than in aged donors. While age rose, TCR beta diversity per million T cells dropped in a roughly linear way.

Germline-derived CDR1 and CDR2 are SGHTA and FQGTGA. This CDR3 contains 14 residues. A remark on this clonotype: Its antigen remains unknown. Its ends do not fully match the called genes, so a read error is possible.

The rearrangement joins TRBV7-3 to TRBJ1-2; 10 bases line up with TRBD1. Sequencing was carried out using blood. The clonotype originates from a human donor in good health. In nucleotides, the CDR3 is TGTGCCAGCAGCATAACGGGACAGGGGTATGGCTACACCTTC. Residues: CASSITGQGYGYTF.